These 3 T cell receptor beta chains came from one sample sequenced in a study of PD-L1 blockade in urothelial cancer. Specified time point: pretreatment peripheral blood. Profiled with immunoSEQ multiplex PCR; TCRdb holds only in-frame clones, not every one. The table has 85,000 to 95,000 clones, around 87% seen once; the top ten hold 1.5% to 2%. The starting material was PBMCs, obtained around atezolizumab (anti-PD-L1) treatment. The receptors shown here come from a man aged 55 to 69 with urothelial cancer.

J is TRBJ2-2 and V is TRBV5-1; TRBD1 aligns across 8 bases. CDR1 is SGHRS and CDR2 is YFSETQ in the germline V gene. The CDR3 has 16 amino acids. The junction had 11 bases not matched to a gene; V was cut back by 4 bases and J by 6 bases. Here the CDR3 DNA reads TGCGCCAGCAGCACCCCGGACAGGGAGATCGCCGGGGAGCTGTTTTTT. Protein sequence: CASSTPDREIAGELFF.

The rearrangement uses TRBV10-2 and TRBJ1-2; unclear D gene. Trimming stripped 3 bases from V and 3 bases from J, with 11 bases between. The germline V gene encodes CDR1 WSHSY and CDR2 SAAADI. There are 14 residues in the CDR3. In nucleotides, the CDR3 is TGCGCCAGCAGTGATGGTGTAGCACACTATGGCTACACCTTC. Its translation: CASSDGVAHYGYTF.

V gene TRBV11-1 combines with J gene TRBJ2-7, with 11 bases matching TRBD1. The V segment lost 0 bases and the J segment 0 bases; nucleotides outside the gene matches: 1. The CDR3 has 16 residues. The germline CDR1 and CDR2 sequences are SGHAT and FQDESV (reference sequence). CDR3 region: CASSLAGTGGSYEQYF. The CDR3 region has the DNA TGTGCCAGCAGCTTAGCCGGGACAGGGGGCTCCTACGAGCAGTACTTC.